This T cell receptor beta chain is drawn from a study of cytomegalovirus exposure and HLA in healthy donors. This CDR3 has 13 amino acids. The V end was cut by 8 bases, the J end by 4 bases, with 12 bases between. Germline V gene lookup returns CDR1 LGHNA and CDR2 YNFKEQ. Points on this clone: Its antigen is as yet unknown.

The repertoire was sequenced with immunoSEQ multiplex PCR; TCRdb's copy has only in-frame clones and lacks some. The sample has about 330,000 clones; just over 85% are singletons. General study points: In the 130 or so validation repertoires, about 94% of cluster scores exceeded 0, per a later analysis.

The genes are TRBV4-2 and TRBJ1-5; the D gene is possibly TRBD1 (6 bases). This TCR was recovered from a woman younger than 35 in good health and CMV-seronegative. Specimen: PBMCs. The CDR3 sequence is CASGPTGNQPQHF. CDR3 coding DNA: TGTGCCAGCGGACCCACAGGGAATCAGCCCCAGCATTTT.